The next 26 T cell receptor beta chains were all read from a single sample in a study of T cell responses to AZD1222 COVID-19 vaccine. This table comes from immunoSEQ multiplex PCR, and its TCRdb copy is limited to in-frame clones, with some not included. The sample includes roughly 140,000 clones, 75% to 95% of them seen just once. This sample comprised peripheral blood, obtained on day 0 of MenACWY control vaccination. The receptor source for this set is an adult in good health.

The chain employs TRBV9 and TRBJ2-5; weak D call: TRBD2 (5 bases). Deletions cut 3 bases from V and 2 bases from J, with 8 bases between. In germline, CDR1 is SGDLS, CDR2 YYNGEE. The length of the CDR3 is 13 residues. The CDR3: CASSAGNQETQYF. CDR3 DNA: TGTGCCAGCAGCGCGGGAAATCAAGAGACCCAGTACTTC. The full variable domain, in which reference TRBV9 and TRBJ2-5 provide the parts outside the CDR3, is DSGVTQTPKHLITATGQRVTLRCSPRSGDLSVYWYQQSLDQGLQFLIQYYNGEERAKGNILERFSAQQFPDLHSELNLSSLELGDSALYFCASSAGNQETQYFGPGTRLLVL.

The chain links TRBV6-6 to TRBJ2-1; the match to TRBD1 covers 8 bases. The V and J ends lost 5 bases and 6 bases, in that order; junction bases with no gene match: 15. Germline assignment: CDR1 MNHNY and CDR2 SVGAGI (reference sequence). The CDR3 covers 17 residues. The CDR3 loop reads CASSHTYGTGLVNEQFF. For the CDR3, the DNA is TGTGCCAGCAGTCACACCTACGGGACAGGCCTCGTCAATGAGCAGTTCTTC.

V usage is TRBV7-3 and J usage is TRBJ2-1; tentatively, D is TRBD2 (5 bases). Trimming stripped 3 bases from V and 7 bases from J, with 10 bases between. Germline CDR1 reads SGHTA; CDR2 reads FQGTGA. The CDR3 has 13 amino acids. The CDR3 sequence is CASSLGPGNEQFF. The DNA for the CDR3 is TGTGCCAGCAGCTTGGGCCCGGGGAATGAGCAGTTCTTC.

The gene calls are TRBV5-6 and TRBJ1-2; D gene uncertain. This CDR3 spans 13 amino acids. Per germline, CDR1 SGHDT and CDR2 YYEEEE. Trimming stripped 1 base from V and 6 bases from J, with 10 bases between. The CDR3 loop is CASSLRADHGYTF. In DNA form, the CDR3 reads TGTGCCAGCAGCTTGCGGGCAGATCATGGCTACACCTTC.

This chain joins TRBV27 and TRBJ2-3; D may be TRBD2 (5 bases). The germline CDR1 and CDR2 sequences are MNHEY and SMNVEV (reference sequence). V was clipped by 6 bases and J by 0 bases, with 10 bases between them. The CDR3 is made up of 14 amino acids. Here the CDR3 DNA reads TGTGCCAGCAGCTGGACTCCTAGCACAGATACGCAGTATTTT. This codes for CASSWTPSTDTQYF.

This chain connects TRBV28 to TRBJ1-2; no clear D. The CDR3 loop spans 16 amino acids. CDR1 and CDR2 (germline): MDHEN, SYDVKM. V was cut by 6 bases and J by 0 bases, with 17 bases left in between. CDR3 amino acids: CASRTQDFSPNYGYTF. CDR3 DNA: TGTGCCAGCAGAACCCAGGACTTTTCTCCTAACTATGGCTACACCTTC.

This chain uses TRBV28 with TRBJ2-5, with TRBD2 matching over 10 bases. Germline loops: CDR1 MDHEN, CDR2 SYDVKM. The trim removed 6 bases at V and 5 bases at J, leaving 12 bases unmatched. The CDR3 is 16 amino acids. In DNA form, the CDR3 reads TGTGCCAGCAGCGAGAGGGCTAGCGGGAGTTGGGAGACCCAGTACTTC. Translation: CASSERASGSWETQYF.

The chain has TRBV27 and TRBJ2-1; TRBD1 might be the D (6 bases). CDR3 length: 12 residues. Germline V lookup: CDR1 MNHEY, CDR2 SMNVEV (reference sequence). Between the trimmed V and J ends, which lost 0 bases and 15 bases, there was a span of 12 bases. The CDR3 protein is CASSLSAGVRFF. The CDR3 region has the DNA TGTGCCAGCAGTTTATCGGCAGGGGTAAGGTTCTTC.

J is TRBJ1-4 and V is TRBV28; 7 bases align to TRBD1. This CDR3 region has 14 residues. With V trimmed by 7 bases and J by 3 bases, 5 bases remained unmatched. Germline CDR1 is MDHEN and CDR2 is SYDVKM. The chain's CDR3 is CASTRTGPNEKLFF. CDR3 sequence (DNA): TGTGCCAGCACCCGGACAGGACCTAATGAAAAACTGTTTTTT.

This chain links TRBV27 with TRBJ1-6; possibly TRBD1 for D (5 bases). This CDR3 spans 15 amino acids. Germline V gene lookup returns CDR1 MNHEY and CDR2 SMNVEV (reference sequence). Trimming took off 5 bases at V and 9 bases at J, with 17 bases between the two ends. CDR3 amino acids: CASSPTARFSSPLHF. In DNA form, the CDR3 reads TGTGCCAGCAGTCCGACAGCTAGGTTCTCTTCACCCCTCCACTTT.

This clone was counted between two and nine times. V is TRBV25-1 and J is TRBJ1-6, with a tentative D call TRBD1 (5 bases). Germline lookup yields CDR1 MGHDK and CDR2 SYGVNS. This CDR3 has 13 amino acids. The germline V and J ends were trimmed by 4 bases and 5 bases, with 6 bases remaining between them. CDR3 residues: CASSGQNNSPLHF. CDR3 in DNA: TGTGCCAGCAGTGGACAGAATAATTCACCCCTCCACTTT.

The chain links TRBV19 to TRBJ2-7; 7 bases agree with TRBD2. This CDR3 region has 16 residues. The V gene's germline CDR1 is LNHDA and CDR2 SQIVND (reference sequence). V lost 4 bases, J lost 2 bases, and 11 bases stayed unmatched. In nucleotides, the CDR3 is TGTGCCAGTAGTAGCCCACCCGCTAGCGGTACCTACGAGCAGTACTTC. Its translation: CASSSPPASGTYEQYF.

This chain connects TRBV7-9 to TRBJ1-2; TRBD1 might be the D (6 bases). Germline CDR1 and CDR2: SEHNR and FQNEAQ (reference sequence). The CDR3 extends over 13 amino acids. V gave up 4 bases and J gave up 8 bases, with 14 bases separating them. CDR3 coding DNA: TGTGCCAGCAGCTCCCGGGACATGCGGGGCTACACCTTC. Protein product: CASSSRDMRGYTF.

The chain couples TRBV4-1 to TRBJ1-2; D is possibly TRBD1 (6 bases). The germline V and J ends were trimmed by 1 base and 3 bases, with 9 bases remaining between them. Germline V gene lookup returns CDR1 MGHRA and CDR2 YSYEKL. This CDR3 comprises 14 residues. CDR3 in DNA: TGCGCCAGCAGCCAAGGGGACACCTACTATGGCTACACCTTC. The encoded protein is CASSQGDTYYGYTF.

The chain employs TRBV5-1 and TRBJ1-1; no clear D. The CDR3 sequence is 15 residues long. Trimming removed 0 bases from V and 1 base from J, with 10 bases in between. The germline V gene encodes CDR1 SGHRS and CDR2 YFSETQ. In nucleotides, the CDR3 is TGCGCCAGCAGCTTGGCTGGGGTGGAGAACACTGAAGCTTTCTTT. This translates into CASSLAGVENTEAFF.

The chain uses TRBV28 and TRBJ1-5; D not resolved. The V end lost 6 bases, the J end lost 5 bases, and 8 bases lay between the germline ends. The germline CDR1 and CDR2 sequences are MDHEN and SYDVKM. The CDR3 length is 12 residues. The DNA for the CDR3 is TGTGCCAGCAGCACAGCCGATCAGCCCCAGCATTTT. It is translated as CASSTADQPQHF. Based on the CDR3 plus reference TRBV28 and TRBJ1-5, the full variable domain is DVKVTQSSRYLVKRTGEKVFLECVQDMDHENMFWYRQDPGLGLRLIYFSYDVKMKEKGDIPEGYSVSREKKERFSLILESASTNQTSMYLCASSTADQPQHFGDGTRLSIL.

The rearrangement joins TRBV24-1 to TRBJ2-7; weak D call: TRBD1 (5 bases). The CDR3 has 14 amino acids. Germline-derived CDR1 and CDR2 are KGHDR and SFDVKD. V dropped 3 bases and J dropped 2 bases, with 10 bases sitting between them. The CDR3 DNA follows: TGTGCCACCAGTGATGGAACAGGCCCCTACGAGCAGTACTTC. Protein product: CATSDGTGPYEQYF.

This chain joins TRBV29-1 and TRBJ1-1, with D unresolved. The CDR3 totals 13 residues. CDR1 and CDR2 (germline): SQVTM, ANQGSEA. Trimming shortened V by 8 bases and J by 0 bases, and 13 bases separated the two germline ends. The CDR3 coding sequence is TGCAGCTGGCGGGGATTGTTGAACACTGAAGCTTTCTTT. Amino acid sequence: CSWRGLLNTEAFF. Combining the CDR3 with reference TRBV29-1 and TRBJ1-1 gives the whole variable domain SAVISQKPSRDICQRGTSLTIQCQVDSQVTMMFWYRQQPGQSLTLIATANQGSEATYESGFVIDKFPISRPNLTFSTLTVSNMSPEDSSIYLCSWRGLLNTEAFFGQGTRLTVV.

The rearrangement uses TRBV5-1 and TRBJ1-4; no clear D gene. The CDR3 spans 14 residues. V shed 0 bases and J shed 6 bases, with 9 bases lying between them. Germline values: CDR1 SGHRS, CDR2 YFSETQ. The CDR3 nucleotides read TGCGCCAGCAGCTTGGAAGGACGGGATGAAAAACTGTTTTTT. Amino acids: CASSLEGRDEKLFF.

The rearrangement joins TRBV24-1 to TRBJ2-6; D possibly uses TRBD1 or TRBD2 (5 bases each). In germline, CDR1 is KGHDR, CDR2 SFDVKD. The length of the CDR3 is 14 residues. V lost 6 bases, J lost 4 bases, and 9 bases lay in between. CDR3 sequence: CATSSGAGANVLTF. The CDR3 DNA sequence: TGTGCCACCAGTTCCGGGGCCGGGGCCAACGTCCTGACTTTC.

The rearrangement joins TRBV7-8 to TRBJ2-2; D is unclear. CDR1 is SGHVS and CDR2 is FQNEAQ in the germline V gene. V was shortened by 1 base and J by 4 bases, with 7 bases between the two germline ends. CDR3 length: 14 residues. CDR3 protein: CASSLVPFTGELFF. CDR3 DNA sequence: TGTGCCAGCAGCTTAGTACCTTTCACCGGGGAGCTGTTTTTT. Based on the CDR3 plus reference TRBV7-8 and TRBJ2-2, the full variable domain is GAGVSQSPRYKVAKRGQDVALRCDPISGHVSLFWYQQALGQGPEFLTYFQNEAQLDKSGLPSDRFFAERPEGSVSTLKIQRTQQEDSAVYLCASSLVPFTGELFFGEGSRLTVL.

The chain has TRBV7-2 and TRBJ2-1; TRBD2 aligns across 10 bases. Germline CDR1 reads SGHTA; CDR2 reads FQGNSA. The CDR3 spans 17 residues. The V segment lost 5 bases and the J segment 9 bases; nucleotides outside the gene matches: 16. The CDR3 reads CASSQQPGLARGGEQFF. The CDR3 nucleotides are TGTGCCAGCAGCCAACAGCCGGGACTAGCGAGGGGTGGTGAGCAGTTCTTC.

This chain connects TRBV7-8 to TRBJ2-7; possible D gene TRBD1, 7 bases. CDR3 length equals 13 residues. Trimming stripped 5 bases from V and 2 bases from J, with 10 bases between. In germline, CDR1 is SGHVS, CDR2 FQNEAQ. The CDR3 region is CASSRGTAYEQYF. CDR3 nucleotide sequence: TGTGCCAGCAGCCGCGGGACAGCCTACGAGCAGTACTTC.

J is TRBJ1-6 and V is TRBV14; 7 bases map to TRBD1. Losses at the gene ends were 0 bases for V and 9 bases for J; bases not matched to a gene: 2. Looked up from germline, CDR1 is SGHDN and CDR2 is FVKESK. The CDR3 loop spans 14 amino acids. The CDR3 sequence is CASSQEQGSSPLHF. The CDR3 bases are TGTGCCAGCAGCCAAGAACAGGGGAGTTCACCCCTCCACTTT.

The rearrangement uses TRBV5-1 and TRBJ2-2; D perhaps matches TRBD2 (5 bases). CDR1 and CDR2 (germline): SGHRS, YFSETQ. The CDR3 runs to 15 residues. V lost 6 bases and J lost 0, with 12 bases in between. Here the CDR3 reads CASKEAESNTGELFF. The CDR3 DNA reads TGCGCCAGCAAGGAGGCGGAGTCGAACACCGGGGAGCTGTTTTTT. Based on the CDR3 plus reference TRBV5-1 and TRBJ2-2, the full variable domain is KAGVTQTPRYLIKTRGQQVTLSCSPISGHRSVSWYQQTPGQGLQFLFEYFSETQRNKGNFPGRFSGRQFSNSRSEMNVSTLELGDSALYLCASKEAESNTGELFFGEGSRLTVL.

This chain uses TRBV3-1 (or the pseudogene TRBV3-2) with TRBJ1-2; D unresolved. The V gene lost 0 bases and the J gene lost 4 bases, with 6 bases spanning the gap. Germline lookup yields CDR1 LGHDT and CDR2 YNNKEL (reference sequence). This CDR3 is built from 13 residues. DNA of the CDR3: TGTGCCAGCAGCCAAGACAGTTCCTATGGCTACACCTTC. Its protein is CASSQDSSYGYTF.